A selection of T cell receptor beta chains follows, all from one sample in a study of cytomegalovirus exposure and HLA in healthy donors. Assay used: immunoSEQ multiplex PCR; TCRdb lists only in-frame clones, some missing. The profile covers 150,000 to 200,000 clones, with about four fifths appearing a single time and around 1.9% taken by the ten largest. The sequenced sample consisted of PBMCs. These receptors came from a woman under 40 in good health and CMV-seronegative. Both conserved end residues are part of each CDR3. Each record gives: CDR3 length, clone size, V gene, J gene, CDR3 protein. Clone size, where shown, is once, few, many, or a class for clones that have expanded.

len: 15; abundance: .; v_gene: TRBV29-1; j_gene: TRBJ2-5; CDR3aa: CSVEGGTGGRETQYF
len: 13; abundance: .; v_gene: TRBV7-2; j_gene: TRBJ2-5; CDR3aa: CASSVVRQETQYF
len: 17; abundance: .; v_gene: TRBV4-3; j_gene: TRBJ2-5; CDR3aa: CASSQHRTGGGGETQYF
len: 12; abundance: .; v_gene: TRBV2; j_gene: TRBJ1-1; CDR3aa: CASRAGGTEAFF
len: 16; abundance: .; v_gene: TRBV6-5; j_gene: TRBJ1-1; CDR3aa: CASSYRGVGGHTEAFF
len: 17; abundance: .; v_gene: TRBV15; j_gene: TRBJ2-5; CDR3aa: CATSRPKRPRRGETQYF
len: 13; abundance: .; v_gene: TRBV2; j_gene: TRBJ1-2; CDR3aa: CASSEWQGGGYTF
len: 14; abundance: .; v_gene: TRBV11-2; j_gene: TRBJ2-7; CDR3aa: CASKMDRYSYEQYF
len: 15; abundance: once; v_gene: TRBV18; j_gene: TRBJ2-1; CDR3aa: CASGSWRGGRNEQFF
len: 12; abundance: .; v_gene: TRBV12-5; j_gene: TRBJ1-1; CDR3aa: CASGVLYTEAFF
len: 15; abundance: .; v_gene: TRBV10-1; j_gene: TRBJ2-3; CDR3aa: CASSDPSGSTDTQYF
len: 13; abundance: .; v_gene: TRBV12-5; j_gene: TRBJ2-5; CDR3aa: CASGPDRGETQYF
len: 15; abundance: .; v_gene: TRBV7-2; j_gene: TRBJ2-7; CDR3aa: CASSLKWTPAYEQYF
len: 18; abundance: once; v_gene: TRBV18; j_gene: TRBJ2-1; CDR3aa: CASSPLGTSGGQDNEQFF
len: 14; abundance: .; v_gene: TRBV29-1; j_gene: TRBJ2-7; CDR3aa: CSVRPGTGIYEQYF
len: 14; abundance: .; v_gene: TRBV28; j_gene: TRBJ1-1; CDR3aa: CASVSGAMNTEAFF
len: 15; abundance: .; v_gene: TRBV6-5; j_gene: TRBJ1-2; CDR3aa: CASSYRQGRGYGYTF
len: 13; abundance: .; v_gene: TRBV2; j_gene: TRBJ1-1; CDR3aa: CASTRFADTEAFF
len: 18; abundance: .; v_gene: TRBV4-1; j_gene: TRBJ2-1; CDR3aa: CASSQDLGTGTRGNEQFF
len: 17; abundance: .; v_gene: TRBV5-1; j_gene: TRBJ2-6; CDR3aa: CASSGGQGSSGANVLTF
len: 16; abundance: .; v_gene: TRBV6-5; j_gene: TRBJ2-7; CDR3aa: CASSYSGGAFSYEQYF
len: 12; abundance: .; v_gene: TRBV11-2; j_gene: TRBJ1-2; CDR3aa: CASSPQGRGYTF
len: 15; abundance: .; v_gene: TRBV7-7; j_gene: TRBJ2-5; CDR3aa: CASSLLAGAGETQYF
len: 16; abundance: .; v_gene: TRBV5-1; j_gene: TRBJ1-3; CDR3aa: CASSLGTGDSGNTIYF
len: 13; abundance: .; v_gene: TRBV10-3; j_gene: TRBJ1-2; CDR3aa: CANRAGPNYGYTF
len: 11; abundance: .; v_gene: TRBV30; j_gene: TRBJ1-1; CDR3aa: CAHTRNTEAFF
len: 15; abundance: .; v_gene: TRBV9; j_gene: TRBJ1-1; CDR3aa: CASSVDGGAGTEAFF
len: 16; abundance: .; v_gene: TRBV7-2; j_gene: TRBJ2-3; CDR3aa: CASSPTQGAGTDTQYF
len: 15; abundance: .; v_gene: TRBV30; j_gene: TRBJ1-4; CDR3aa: CAWTSGGFSNEKLFF
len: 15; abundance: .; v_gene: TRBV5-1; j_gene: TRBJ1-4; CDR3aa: CASSFVGGSNEKLFF
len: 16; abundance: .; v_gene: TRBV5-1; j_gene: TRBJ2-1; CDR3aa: CASSPGQLNGINEQFF
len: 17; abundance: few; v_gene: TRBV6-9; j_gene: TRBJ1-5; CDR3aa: CASSYTSEGAGNQPQHF
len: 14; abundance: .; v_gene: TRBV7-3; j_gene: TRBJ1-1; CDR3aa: CASTGVAATTEAFF
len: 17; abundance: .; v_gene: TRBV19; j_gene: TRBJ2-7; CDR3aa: CASSRLAGGAESYEQYF
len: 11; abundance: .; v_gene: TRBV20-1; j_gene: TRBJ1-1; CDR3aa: CRGGDNTEAFF
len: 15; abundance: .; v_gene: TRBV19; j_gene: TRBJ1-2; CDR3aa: CASSNPGTANYGYTF
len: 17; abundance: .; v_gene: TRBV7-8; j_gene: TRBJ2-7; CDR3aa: CASSSRDRDVLSYEQYF
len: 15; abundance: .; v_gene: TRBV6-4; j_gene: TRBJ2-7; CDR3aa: CASSDSQGGSAEQYF
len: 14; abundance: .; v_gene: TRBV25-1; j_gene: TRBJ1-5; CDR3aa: CASEDRVGNQPQHF
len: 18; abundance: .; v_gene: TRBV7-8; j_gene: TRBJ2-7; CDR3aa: CASSRTGGSRSHSYEQYF
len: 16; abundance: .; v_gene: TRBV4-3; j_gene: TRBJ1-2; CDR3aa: CASSQVTGPFLYGYTF
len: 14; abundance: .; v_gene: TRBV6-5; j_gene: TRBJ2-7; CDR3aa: CASSFQGWAYEQYF
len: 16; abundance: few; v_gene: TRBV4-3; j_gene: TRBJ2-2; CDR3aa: CASSQGTSGSTGELFF
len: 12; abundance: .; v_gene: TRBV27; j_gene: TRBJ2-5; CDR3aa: CASSYRQGPQYF
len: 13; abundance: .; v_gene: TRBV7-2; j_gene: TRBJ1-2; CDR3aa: CASSLGAVGGYTF
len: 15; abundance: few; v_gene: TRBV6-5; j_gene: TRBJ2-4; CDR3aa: CASRATGGGKNIQYF